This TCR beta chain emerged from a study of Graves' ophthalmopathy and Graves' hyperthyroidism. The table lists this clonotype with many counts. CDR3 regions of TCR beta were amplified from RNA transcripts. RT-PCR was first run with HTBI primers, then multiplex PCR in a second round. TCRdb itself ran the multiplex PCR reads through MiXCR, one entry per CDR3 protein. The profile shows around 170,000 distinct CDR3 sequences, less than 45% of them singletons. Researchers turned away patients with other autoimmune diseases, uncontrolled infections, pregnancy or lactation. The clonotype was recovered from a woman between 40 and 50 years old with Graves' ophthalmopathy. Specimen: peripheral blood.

The CDR3 DNA reads TGTGCCAGCAGTAGAAGGGGGGATAGCAATCAGCCCCAGCATTTT. Translated: CASSRRGDSNQPQHF. The chain carries TRBV7-2 and TRBJ1-5; D perhaps matches TRBD1 (6 bases). The germline V and J ends were trimmed by 6 bases and 0 bases, with 12 bases remaining between them. Germline V lookup: CDR1 SGHTA, CDR2 FQGNSA. The CDR3 runs 15 residues.